These 6 T cell receptor beta chains originate from one sample sequenced in a study of early T cells in non-severe SARS-CoV-2 infection. TCRdb called the 5' RACE reads again in MiXCR, with one record for every CDR3 protein. The table shows about 56,000 distinct CDR3 sequences, with about 10% occurring only once. Sequences were obtained from whole blood. Receptors originate from an adult who was a healthcare worker with PCR-confirmed SARS-CoV-2 infection or an uninfected control (not recorded which).

This clonotype has ten or more counts. J is TRBJ1-1 and V is TRBV6-6, with D possibly matching TRBD1 (6 bases). The V end was cut by 8 bases, the J end by 4 bases, with 11 bases between. The CDR3 sequence is 12 residues long. Germline-derived CDR1 and CDR2 are MNHNY and SVGAGI (reference sequence). DNA of the CDR3: TGTGCCAGCCAAGGGGGACCCACTGAAGCTTTCTTT. It codes for CASQGGPTEAFF.

This rearrangement joins TRBV7-2 to TRBJ2-1, with D maybe TRBD1 (5 bases). Germline lookup yields CDR1 SGHTA and CDR2 FQGNSA. This CDR3 comprises 13 residues. The V and J ends lost 2 bases and 5 bases respectively, with 7 bases between them. CDR3 sequence reads: CASSLQQDNEQFF. The CDR3 coding sequence is TGTGCCAGCAGCTTACAACAGGACAATGAGCAGTTCTTC.

Many counts were recorded for this clonotype. CDR3 DNA: TGTGCCAGCAGGCGACTAGCGGACTCCTACGAGCAGTACTTC. Protein: CASRRLADSYEQYF. This chain connects TRBV6-5 to TRBJ2-7; 9 bases map to TRBD2. V lost 6 bases and J lost 0; bases outside the gene matches: 3. This CDR3 has 14 residues. Germline CDR1 reads MNHEY; CDR2 reads SVGAGI.

There are many counts of this clonotype. This chain connects TRBV3-1 to TRBJ2-1; D is uncertain. Germline loops: CDR1 LGHDT, CDR2 YNNKEL (reference sequence). The CDR3 covers 13 residues. The germline V and J ends were trimmed by 2 bases and 8 bases, with 10 bases remaining between them. In DNA form, the CDR3 reads TGTGCCAGCAGCCAACTGACGTTGCATGAGCAGTTCTTC. Its protein product is CASSQLTLHEQFF.

This chain uses TRBV4-2 with TRBJ2-1; 11 bases are a match to TRBD2. V lost 4 bases and J lost 10; bases outside the gene matches: 9. The CDR3 loop spans 15 amino acids. CDR1 is LGHNA and CDR2 is YNFKEQ in the germline V gene. The CDR3 DNA sequence: TGTGCCAGCAGCCCTTTAGCGGGGGGGAGAAACGAGCAGTTCTTC. This codes for CASSPLAGGRNEQFF.

This clonotype was found many times. The V call is TRBV2, the J call TRBJ2-4; TRBD1 aligns across 11 bases. This CDR3 comprises 14 residues. The V gene end was trimmed by 4 bases and the J gene end by 9 bases; junction bases not matched to a gene: 5. The germline CDR1 and CDR2 sequences are SNHLY and FYNNEI. The DNA of the CDR3 is TGTGCCAGCAGTGGGACAGGGGGCTTCGGCATTCAGTACTTC. Residues: CASSGTGGFGIQYF. Together with reference TRBV2 and TRBJ2-4, the CDR3 gives the full variable domain: EPEVTQTPSHQVTQMGQEVILRCVPISNHLYFYWYRQILGQKVEFLVSFYNNEISEKSEIFDDQFSVERPDGSNFTLKIRSTKLEDSAMYFCASSGTGGFGIQYFGAGTRLSVL.